Presented here are 14 T cell receptor beta chains from one specimen sequenced in a study of identical twins' blood T cells. TCRdb fed the 5' RACE reads into MiXCR, producing one record per CDR3 protein. The sample records a few hundred thousand distinct CDR3 sequences, 28% being singletons. Sequenced material: PBMCs. These receptors were obtained from a woman aged 18-49 years in good health.

The chain is built from TRBV19 and TRBJ1-6; D unresolved. V shed 5 bases and J shed 7 bases, with 9 bases lying between them. CDR1 and CDR2 (germline): LNHDA, SQIVND (reference sequence). CDR3 length: 13 residues. CDR3 coding DNA: TGTGCCAGTAGTGGAGTAGGGAATTCACCCCTCCACTTT. Amino acids: CASSGVGNSPLHF.

This clonotype was detected ten times or more. CDR3 coding DNA: TGTGCCACCAGTGATTCTCGGGGGGCCCAGTATACGCAGTATTTT. Protein sequence: CATSDSRGAQYTQYF. The chain recombines TRBV24-1 with TRBJ2-3; D perhaps matches TRBD2 (7 bases). This CDR3 has 15 residues. Between the trimmed V and J ends, which lost 2 bases and 7 bases, there was a span of 15 bases. Germline V gene sequence: CDR1 KGHDR, CDR2 SFDVKD.

This clonotype has a handful of counts. This chain connects TRBV19 to TRBJ2-7; D gene uncertain. The V gene lost 4 bases and the J gene lost 1 base, with 17 bases spanning the gap. Looked up from germline, CDR1 is LNHDA and CDR2 is SQIVND (reference sequence). This CDR3 is built from 16 residues. The CDR3 reads CASSKGRARFSYEQYF. The CDR3 DNA sequence: TGTGCCAGTAGTAAGGGAAGGGCCCGATTTTCCTACGAGCAGTACTTC.

This chain connects TRBV6-5 to TRBJ2-4, with no clear D. Germline lookup yields CDR1 MNHEY and CDR2 SVGAGI. The CDR3 is made up of 14 amino acids. Deletions cut 8 bases from V and 7 bases from J, with 18 bases between. The CDR3 bases are TGTGCCAGCCGACGCGGTCGGTGGGCCAACATTCAGTACTTC. As protein: CASRRGRWANIQYF.

The sample holds a few counts of this clonotype. The J gene is TRBJ1-1, the V gene TRBV20-1, with D possibly being TRBD1 (6 bases). V was pared by 7 bases and J by 2 bases, with 14 bases between. Germline V gene sequence: CDR1 DFQATT, CDR2 SNEGSKA (reference sequence). This CDR3 spans 13 amino acids. The DNA of the CDR3 is TGCAGTGGTATAGCAGGGGATAACACTGAAGCTTTCTTT. Encoded protein: CSGIAGDNTEAFF.

The chain is built from TRBV5-5 and TRBJ1-1; D may be TRBD1 (6 bases). V gave up 0 bases and J gave up 1 base, with 10 bases separating them. The CDR3 spans 15 residues. From germline, CDR1 is SGHKS and CDR2 YYEKEE (reference sequence). CDR3 in amino acids: CASSLARTENTEAFF. In DNA form, the CDR3 reads TGTGCCAGCAGCTTGGCGCGGACAGAGAACACTGAAGCTTTCTTT.

This sequence joins TRBV20-1 and TRBJ1-4, with D possibly TRBD1 on 5 matching bases. CDR3 length: 15 amino acids. The germline CDR1 and CDR2 sequences are DFQATT and SNEGSKA (reference sequence). Deletions cut 2 bases from V and 3 bases from J, with 13 bases between. The CDR3 protein is CSARQLYRSNEKLFF. The CDR3 region has the DNA TGCAGTGCTAGACAACTCTACAGGTCTAATGAAAAACTGTTTTTT.

J is TRBJ2-5 and V is TRBV20-1; possibly TRBD2 for D (5 bases). V shed 6 bases and J shed 2 bases, with 13 bases lying between them. CDR1 and CDR2 (germline): DFQATT, SNEGSKA (reference sequence). CDR3 length equals 13 residues. This chain's CDR3 is CSAPRADQETQYF. CDR3 coding DNA: TGCAGTGCCCCGAGAGCGGATCAAGAGACCCAGTACTTC.

This chain connects TRBV29-1 to TRBJ2-7; D remains ambiguous. Trimming removed 3 bases at V and 4 bases at J, with 10 bases between. Per the germline V gene, CDR1 is SQVTM and CDR2 is ANQGSEA. This CDR3 is 12 amino acids long. Written as DNA, the CDR3 is TGCAGCGTTGACATGGGCCGTTACGAGCAGTACTTC. Amino acids: CSVDMGRYEQYF.

The genes are TRBV12-5 and TRBJ2-3; 13 nucleotides match TRBD2. The CDR3 has 16 amino acids. J was trimmed by 5 bases and V by 4 bases; bases with no gene match: 6. Germline V gene sequence: CDR1 LGHNT, CDR2 FRNRAP. The CDR3 loop is CASGSGTSGTRDTQYF. The DNA of the CDR3 is TGTGCTAGTGGTTCCGGGACTAGCGGGACGAGAGATACGCAGTATTTT. Using reference TRBV12-5 and TRBJ2-3 for the parts outside the CDR3, the full variable domain is DARVTQTPRHKVTEMGQEVTMRCQPILGHNTVFWYRQTMMQGLELLAYFRNRAPLDDSGMPKDRFSAEMPDATLATLKIQPSEPRDSAVYFCASGSGTSGTRDTQYFGPGTRLTVL.

This clonotype showed up just a few times. The gene calls are TRBV18 and TRBJ2-7; no clear D gene. Trimming took 1 base from V and 2 from J, leaving 6 bases between them. The CDR3 has 13 amino acids. Germline assignment: CDR1 KGHSH and CDR2 LQKENI. The CDR3 coding sequence is TGTGCCAGCTCACCACAGGGCACCTACGAGCAGTACTTC. It is translated as CASSPQGTYEQYF.

This clonotype turned up a few times. The genes are TRBV20-1 and TRBJ2-2; D gene unclear. The CDR3 runs to 16 residues. Germline V gene lookup returns CDR1 DFQATT and CDR2 SNEGSKA (reference sequence). The V end was cut by 1 base, the J end by 3 bases, with 15 bases between. The CDR3 DNA sequence: TGCAGTGCTAGAGGTCGCGGTCAGCCGGACACCGGGGAGCTGTTTTTT. Encoded protein: CSARGRGQPDTGELFF.

V usage is TRBV6-5 and J usage is TRBJ1-1; D call uncertain. Per germline, CDR1 MNHEY and CDR2 SVGAGI. CDR3 size: 11 residues. V gave up 4 bases and J gave up 6 bases, with 6 bases separating them. The CDR3 region is CASSFLSEAFF. The CDR3 coding sequence is TGTGCCAGCAGTTTCCTCTCTGAAGCTTTCTTT.

Turning to this clonotype: A read error is possible here, since a much larger clone lies one base away. The V call is TRBV12-3 or TRBV12-4, the J call TRBJ1-1; D is ambiguous. This CDR3 has 14 residues. The ends were cut back, 3 bases at V and 11 bases at J, with 19 bases in the middle. CDR3 amino acids: CASSFVVAQIVAFF. DNA of the CDR3: TGTGCCAGCAGTTTTGTGGTGGCGCAAATTGTGGCTTTCTTT.